This entry concerns a single T cell receptor beta chain. Method: immunoSEQ multiplex PCR; TCRdb's copy keeps in-frame clones and lacks some. The table lists around 1.4 million clones, about 98.5% of them singletons. The data derive from a study of shared clonotypes between healthy human individuals. The germline V gene encodes CDR1 SGHDN and CDR2 FVKESK. The V end lost 0 bases, the J end lost 9 bases, and 9 bases lay between the germline ends. The CDR3 consists of 12 residues. Sequenced material: naive CD4+ T cells sorted from blood. Sample subset: CD45RA+ positively selected. The sequence was obtained from a man aged 25 to 40 in good health. V is TRBV14 and J is TRBJ2-7; D ambiguous. This CDR3 is CASSQDWAGQYF. Written as DNA, the CDR3 is TGTGCCAGCAGCCAAGATTGGGCTGGGCAGTACTTC.